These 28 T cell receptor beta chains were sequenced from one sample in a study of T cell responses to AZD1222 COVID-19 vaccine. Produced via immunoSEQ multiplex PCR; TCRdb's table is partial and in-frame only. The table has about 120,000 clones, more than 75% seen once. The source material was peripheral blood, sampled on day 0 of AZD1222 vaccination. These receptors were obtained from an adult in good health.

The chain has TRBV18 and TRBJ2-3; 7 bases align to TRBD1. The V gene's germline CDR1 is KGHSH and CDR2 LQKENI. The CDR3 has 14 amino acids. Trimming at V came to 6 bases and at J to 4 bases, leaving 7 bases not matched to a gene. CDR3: CASSSNRGPDTQYF. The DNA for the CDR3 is TGTGCCAGCTCGTCGAACAGGGGCCCAGATACGCAGTATTTT.

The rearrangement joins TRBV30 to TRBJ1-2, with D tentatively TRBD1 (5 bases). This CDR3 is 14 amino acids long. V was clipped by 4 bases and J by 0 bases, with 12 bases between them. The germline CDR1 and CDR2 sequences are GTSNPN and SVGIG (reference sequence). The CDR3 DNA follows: TGTGCCTGGACCGGGACGGACGCTAACTATGGCTACACCTTC. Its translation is CAWTGTDANYGYTF.

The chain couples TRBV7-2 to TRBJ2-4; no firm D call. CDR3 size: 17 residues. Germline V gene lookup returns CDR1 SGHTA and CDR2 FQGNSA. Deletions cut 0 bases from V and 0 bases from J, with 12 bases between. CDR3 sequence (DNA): TGTGCCAGCAGCTTAGCGTCGAACCTCGGAGCCAAAAACATTCAGTACTTC. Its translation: CASSLASNLGAKNIQYF.

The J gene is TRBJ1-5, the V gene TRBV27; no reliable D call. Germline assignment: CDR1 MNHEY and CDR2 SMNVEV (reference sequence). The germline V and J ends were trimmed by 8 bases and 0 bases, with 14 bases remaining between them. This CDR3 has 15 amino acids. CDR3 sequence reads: CASQSRIYSNQPQHF. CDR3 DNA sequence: TGTGCCAGCCAATCAAGAATATATAGCAATCAGCCCCAGCATTTT.

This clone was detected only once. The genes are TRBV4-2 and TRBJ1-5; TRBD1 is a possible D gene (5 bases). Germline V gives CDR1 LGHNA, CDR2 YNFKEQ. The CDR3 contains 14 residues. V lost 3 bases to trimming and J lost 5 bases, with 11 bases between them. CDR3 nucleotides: TGTGCCAGCAGCCAGGGGACTCCCGATCAGCCCCAGCATTTT. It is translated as CASSQGTPDQPQHF.

Here the CDR3 DNA reads TGTGCCAGTATAAGGTTTGAGGCGACAGGTTCTAAAGCTTTCTTT. As protein: CASIRFEATGSKAFF. This chain links TRBV19 with TRBJ1-1; a possible D gene is TRBD1 (6 bases). The CDR3 has 15 residues. Germline CDR1 LNHDA, CDR2 SQIVND (reference sequence). Deletions cut 7 bases from V and 9 bases from J, with 24 bases between.

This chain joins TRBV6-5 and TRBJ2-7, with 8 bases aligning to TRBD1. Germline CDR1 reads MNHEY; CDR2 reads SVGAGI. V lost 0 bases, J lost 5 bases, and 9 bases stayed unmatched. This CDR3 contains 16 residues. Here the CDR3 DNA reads TGTGCCAGCAGTTACTCGATGGGACAGGCACTTCACGAGCAGTACTTC. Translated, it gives CASSYSMGQALHEQYF.

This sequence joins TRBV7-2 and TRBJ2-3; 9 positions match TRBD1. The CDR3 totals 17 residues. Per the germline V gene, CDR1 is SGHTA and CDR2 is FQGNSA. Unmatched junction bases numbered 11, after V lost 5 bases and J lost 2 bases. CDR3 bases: TGTGCCAGCAGCCCCTGGACAGGGGCATGGGTCACAGATACGCAGTATTTT. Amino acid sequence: CASSPWTGAWVTDTQYF.

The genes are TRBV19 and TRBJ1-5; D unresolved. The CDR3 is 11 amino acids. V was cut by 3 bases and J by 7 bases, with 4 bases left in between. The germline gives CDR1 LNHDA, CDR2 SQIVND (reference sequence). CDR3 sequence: CASSIGQPQHF. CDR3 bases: TGTGCCAGTAGTATTGGGCAGCCCCAGCATTTT.

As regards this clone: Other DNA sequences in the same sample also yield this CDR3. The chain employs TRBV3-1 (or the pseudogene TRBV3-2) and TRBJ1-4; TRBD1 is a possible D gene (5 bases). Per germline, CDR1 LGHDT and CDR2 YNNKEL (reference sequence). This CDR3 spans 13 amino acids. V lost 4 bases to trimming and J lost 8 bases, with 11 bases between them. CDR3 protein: CASSLRGGEKLFF. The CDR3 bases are TGTGCCAGCAGCCTACGGGGGGGGGAAAAACTGTTTTTT.

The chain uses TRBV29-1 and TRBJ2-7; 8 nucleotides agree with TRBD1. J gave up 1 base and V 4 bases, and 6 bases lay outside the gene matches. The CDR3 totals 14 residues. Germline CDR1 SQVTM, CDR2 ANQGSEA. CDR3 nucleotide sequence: TGCAGCGTTGGAGGACAGGGTGGATCCTACGAGCAGTACTTC. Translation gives CSVGGQGGSYEQYF.

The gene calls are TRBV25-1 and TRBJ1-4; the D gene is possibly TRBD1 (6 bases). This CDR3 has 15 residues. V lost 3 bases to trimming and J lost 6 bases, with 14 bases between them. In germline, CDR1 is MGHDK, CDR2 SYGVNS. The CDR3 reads CASSEAAGADEKLFF. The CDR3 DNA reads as TGTGCCAGCAGTGAGGCGGCAGGGGCAGATGAAAAACTGTTTTTT.

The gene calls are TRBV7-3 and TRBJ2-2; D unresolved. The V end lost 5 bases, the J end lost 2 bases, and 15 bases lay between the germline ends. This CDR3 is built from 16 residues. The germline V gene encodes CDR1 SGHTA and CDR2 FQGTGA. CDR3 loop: CASSLDPFANTGELFF. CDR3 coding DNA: TGTGCCAGCAGCCTGGACCCCTTTGCTAACACCGGGGAGCTGTTTTTT.

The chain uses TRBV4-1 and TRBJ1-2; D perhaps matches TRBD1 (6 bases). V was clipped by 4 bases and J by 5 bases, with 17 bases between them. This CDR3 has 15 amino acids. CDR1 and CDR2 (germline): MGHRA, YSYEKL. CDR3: CASSPVGKGVYGYTF. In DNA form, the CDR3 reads TGCGCCAGCAGCCCCGTAGGGAAGGGGGTTTATGGCTACACCTTC.

DNA of the CDR3: TGTGCCAGCAGCTCGCAGGGGAAGAGTGAGACCCAGTACTTC. Protein: CASSSQGKSETQYF. The V gene is TRBV7-2, the J gene TRBJ2-5; perhaps TRBD1 as D (6 bases). Trimming pared 4 bases from V and 5 bases from J, leaving 14 bases between. Germline lookup yields CDR1 SGHTA and CDR2 FQGNSA. CDR3 length: 14 amino acids.

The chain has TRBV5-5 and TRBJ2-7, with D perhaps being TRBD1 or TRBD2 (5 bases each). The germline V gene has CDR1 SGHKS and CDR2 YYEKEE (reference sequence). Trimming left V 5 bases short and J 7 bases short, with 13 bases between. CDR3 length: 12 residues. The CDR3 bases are TGTGCCAGCAGGACTGGGGGTACAGAGCAGTACTTC. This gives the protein CASRTGGTEQYF.

CDR3 sequence reads: CASRVGQTSEAFF. CDR3 sequence (DNA): TGTGCCAGCAGGGTTGGACAGACCTCTGAAGCTTTCTTT. This rearrangement joins TRBV2 to TRBJ1-1; tentatively, D is TRBD1 (6 bases). The CDR3 is 13 amino acids. Trimming took 6 bases from V and 6 from J, leaving 14 bases between them. Germline lookup yields CDR1 SNHLY and CDR2 FYNNEI.

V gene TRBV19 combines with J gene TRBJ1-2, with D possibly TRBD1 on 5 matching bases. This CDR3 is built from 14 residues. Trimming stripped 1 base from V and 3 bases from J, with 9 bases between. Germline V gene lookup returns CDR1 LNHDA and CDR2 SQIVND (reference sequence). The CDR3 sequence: CASSIGQSDYGYTF. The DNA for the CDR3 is TGTGCCAGTAGTATAGGACAGAGTGACTATGGCTACACCTTC.

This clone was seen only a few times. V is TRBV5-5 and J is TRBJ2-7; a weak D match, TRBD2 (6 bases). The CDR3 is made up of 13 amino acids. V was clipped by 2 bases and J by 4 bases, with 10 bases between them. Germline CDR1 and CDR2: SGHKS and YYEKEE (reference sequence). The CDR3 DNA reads TGTGCCAGCAGCTTAATAGCGGAGTACGAGCAGTACTTC. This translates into CASSLIAEYEQYF.

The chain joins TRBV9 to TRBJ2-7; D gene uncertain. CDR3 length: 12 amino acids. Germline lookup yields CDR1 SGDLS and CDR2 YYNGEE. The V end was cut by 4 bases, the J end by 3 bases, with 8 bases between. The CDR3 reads CASSPGSYEQYF. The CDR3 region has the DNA TGTGCCAGCAGCCCGGGCAGCTACGAGCAGTACTTC. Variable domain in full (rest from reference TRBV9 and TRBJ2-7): DSGVTQTPKHLITATGQRVTLRCSPRSGDLSVYWYQQSLDQGLQFLIQYYNGEERAKGNILERFSAQQFPDLHSELNLSSLELGDSALYFCASSPGSYEQYFGPGTRLTVT.

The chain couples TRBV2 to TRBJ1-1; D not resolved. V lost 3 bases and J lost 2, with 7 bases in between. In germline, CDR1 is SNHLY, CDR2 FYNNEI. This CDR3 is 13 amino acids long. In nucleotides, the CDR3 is TGTGCCAGCAGTGACAGGCTAAACACTGAAGCTTTCTTT. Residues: CASSDRLNTEAFF.

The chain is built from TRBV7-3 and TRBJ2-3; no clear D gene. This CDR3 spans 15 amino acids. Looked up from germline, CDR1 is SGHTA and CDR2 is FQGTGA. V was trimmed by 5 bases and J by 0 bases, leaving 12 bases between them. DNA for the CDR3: TGTGCCAGCAGCCCCGAGGCACTTAGCACAGATACGCAGTATTTT. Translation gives CASSPEALSTDTQYF.

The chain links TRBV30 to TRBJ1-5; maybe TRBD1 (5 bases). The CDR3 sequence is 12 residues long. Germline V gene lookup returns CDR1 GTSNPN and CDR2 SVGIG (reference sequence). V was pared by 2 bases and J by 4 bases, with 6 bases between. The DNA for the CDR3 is TGTGCCTGGAGTCGGGGGAATCAGCCCCAGCATTTT. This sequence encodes CAWSRGNQPQHF.

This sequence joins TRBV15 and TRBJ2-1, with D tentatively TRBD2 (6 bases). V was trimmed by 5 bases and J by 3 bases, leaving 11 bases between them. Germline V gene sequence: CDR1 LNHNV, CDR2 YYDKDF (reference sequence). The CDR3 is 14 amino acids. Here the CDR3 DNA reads TGTGCCACCAGCTACGGGAGTGACTACAATGAGCAGTTCTTC. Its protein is CATSYGSDYNEQFF.

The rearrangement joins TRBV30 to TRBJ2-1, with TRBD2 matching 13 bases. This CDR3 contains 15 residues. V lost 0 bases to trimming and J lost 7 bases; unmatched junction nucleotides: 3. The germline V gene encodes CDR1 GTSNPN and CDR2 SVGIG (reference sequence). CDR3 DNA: TGTGCCTGGAGTGTGGGGACTAGCGGGGAGAATGAGCAGTTCTTC. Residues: CAWSVGTSGENEQFF.

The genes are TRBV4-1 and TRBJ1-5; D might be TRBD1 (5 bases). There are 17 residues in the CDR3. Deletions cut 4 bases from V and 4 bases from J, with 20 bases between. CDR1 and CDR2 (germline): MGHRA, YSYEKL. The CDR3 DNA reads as TGCGCCAGCAGCCTACTACCCCCGGGGCTGGGGAATCAGCCCCAGCATTTT. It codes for CASSLLPPGLGNQPQHF.

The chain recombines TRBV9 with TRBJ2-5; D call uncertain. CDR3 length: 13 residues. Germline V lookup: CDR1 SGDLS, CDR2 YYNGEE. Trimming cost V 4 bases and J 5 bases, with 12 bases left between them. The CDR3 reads CASSPTRYETQYF. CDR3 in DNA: TGTGCCAGCAGCCCCACCCGTTACGAGACCCAGTACTTC.

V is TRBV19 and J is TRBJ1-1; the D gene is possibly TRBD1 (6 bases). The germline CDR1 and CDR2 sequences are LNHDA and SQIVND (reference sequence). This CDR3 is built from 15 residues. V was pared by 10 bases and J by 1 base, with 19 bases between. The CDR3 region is CATTPPTGWNTEAFF. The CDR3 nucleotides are TGTGCCACAACTCCACCCACAGGGTGGAACACTGAAGCTTTCTTT. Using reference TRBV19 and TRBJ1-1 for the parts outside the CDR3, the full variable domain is DGGITQSPKYLFRKEGQNVTLSCEQNLNHDAMYWYRQDPGQGLRLIYYSQIVNDFQKGDIAEGYSVSREKKESFPLTVTSAQKNPTAFYLCATTPPTGWNTEAFFGQGTRLTVV.